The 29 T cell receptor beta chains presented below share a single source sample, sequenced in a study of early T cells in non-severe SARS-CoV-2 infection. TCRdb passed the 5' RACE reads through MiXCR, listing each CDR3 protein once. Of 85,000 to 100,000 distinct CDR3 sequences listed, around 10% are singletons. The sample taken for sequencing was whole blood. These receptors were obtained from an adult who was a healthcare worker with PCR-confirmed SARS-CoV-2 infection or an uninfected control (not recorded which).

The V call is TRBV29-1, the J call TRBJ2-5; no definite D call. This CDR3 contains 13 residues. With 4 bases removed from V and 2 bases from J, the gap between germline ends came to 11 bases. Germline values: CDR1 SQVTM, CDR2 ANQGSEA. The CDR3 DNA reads TGCAGCGTTGTCAGGCAGTTACAAGAGACCCAGTACTTC. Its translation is CSVVRQLQETQYF.

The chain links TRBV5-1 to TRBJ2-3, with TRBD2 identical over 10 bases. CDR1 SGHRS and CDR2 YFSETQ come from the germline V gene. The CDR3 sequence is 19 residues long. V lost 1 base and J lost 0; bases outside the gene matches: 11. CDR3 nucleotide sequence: TGCGCCAGCAGCTTGTCTAGCGGGGGAACCCCACTTAGCACAGATACGCAGTATTTT. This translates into CASSLSSGGTPLSTDTQYF.

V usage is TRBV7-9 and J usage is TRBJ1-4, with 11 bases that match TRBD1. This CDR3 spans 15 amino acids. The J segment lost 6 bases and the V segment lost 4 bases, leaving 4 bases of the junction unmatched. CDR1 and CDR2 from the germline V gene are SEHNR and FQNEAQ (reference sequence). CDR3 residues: CASSSPDRGHEKLFF. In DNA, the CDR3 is TGTGCCAGCAGCTCGCCGGACAGGGGGCATGAAAAACTGTTTTTT.

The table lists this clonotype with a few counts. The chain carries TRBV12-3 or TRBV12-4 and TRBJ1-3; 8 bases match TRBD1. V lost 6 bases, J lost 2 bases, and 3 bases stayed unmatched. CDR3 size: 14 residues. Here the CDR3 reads CASRIQGAGNTIYF. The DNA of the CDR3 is TGTGCCAGCAGGATACAGGGGGCTGGAAACACCATATATTTT.

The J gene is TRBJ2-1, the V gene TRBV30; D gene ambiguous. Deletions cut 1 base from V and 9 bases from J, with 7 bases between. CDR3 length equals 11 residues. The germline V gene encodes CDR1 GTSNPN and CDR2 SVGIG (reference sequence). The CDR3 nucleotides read TGTGCCTGGAGTGCCACGGGTGAGCAGTTCTTC. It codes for CAWSATGEQFF.

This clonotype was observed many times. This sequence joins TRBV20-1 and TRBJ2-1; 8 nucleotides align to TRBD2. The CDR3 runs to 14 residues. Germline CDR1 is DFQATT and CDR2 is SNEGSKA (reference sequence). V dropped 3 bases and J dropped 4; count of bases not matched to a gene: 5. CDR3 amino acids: CSASWGGRYNEQFF. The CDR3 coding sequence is TGCAGTGCTAGCTGGGGCGGGAGGTACAATGAGCAGTTCTTC.

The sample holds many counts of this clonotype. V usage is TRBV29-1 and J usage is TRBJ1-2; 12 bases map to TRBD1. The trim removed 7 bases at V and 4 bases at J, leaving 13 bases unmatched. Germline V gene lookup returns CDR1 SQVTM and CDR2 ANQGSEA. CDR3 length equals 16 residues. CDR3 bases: TGCAGCGCTGGGACAGGGGGCTTTATAGATCCCTATGGCTACACCTTC. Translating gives CSAGTGGFIDPYGYTF.

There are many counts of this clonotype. The CDR3 DNA sequence: TGCGCCAGCAGCTTGGCCATGAGCGGGGGGGCCGAGCAGTACTTC. This codes for CASSLAMSGGAEQYF. J is TRBJ2-7 and V is TRBV5-1; 10 bases map to TRBD2. Germline V gene sequence: CDR1 SGHRS, CDR2 YFSETQ. V lost 0 bases and J lost 6; bases outside the gene matches: 6. CDR3 length: 15 amino acids.

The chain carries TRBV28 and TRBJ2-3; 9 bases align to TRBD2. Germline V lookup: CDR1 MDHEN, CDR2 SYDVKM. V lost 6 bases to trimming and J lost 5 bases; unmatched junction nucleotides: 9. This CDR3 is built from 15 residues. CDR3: CASRRSGSQRDTQYF. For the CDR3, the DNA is TGTGCCAGCAGGCGTAGCGGGAGTCAGCGAGATACGCAGTATTTT.

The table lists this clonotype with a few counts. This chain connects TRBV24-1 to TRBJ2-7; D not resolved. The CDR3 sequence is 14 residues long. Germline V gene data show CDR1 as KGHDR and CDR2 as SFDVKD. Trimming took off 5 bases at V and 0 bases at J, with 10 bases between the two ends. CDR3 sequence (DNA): TGTGCCACCAGTGGTAGTGCCTACTCCTACGAGCAGTACTTC. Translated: CATSGSAYSYEQYF.

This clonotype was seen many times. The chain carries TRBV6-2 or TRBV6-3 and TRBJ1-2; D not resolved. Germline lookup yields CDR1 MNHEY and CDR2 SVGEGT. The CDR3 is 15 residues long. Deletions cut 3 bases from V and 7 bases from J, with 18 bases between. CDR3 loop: CASSYGPFLASGYTF. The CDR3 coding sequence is TGTGCCAGCAGTTATGGGCCCTTCCTCGCGAGTGGCTACACCTTC.

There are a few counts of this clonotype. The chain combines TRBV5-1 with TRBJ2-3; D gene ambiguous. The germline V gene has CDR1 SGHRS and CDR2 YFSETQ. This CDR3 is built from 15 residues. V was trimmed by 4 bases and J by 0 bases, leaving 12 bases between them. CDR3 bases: TGCGCCAGCAGCGAGAGCGTTCGCAGCACAGATACGCAGTATTTT. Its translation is CASSESVRSTDTQYF. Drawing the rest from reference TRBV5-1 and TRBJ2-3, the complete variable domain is KAGVTQTPRYLIKTRGQQVTLSCSPISGHRSVSWYQQTPGQGLQFLFEYFSETQRNKGNFPGRFSGRQFSNSRSEMNVSTLELGDSALYLCASSESVRSTDTQYFGPGTRLTVL.

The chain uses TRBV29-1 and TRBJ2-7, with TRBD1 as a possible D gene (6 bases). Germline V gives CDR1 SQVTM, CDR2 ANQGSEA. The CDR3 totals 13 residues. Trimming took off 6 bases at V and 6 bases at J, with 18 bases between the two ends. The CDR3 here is CSVALQGPGEQYF. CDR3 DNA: TGCAGCGTAGCGTTACAGGGACCCGGCGAGCAGTACTTC.

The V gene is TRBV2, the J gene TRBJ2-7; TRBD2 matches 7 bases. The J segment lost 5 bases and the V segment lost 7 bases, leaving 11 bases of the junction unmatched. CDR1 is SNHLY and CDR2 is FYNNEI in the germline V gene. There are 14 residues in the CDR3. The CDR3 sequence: CASILERGAHEQYF. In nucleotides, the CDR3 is TGTGCCAGCATCCTGGAGCGGGGAGCCCACGAGCAGTACTTC.

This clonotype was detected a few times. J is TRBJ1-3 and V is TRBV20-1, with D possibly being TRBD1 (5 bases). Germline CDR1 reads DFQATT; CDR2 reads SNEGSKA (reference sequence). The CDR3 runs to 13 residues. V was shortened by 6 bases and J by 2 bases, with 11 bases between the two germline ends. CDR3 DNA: TGCAGTGCCGGCGGGGGGGCTGGAAACACCATATATTTT. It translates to CSAGGGAGNTIYF.

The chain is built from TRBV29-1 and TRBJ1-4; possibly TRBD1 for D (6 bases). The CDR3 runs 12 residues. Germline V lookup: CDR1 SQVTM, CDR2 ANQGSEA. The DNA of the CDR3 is TGCGCAGAGGGGACACGGGGTGAAAAACTGTTTTTT. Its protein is CAEGTRGEKLFF.

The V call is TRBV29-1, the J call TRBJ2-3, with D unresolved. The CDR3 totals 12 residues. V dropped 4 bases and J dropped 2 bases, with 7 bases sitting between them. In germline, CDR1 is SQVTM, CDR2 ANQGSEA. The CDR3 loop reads CSVGAATDTQYF. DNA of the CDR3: TGCAGCGTTGGCGCAGCCACAGATACGCAGTATTTT.

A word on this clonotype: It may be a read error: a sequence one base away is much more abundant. The CDR3: CAISQVRVTEAFF. DNA for the CDR3: TGTGCCATCTCGCAGGTGAGGGTCACTGAAGCTTTCTTT. The rearrangement uses TRBV6-6 and TRBJ1-1; no definite D call. This CDR3 spans 13 amino acids. The V and J ends lost 10 bases and 4 bases respectively, with 16 bases between them. Germline lookup yields CDR1 MNHNY and CDR2 SVGAGI (reference sequence).

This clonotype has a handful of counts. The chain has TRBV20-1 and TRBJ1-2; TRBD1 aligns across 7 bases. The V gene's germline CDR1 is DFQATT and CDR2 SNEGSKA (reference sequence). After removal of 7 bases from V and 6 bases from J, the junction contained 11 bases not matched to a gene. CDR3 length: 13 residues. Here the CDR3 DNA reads TGCAGTGTTCCGGGACAGACCCTAAATGGCTACACCTTC. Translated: CSVPGQTLNGYTF.

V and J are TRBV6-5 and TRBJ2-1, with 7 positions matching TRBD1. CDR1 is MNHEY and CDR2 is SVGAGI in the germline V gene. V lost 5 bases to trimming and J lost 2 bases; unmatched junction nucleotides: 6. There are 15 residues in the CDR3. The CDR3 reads CASSKGQPAYNEQFF. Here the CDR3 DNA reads TGTGCCAGCAGTAAGGGACAGCCAGCCTACAATGAGCAGTTCTTC.

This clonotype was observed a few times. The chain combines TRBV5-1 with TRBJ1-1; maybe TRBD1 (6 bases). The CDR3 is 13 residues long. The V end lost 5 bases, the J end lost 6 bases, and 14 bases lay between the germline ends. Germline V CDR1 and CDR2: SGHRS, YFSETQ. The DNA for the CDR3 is TGCGCCAGCAGTCCGATAGGGGGGGCTGAAGCTTTCTTT. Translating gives CASSPIGGAEAFF.

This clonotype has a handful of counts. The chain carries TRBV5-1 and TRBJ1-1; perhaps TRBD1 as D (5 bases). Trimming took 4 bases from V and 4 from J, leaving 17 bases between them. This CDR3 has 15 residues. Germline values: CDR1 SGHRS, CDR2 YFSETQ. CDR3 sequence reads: CASSPLGRRSTEAFF. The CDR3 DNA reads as TGCGCCAGCAGCCCCTTGGGACGGAGGAGCACTGAAGCTTTCTTT.

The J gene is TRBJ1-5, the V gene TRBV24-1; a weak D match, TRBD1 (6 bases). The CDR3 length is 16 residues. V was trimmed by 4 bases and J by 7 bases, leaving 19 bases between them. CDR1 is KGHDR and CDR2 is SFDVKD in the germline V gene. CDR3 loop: CATSDSIAGQKQPQHF. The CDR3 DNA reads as TGTGCCACCAGTGACTCCATTGCCGGACAGAAACAGCCCCAGCATTTT.

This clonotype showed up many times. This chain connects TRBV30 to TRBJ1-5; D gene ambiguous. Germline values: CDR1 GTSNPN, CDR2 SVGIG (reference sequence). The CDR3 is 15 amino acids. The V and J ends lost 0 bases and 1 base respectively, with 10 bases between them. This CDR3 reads CAWSVGPISNQPQHF. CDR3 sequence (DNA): TGTGCCTGGAGTGTAGGCCCCATAAGCAATCAGCCCCAGCATTTT.

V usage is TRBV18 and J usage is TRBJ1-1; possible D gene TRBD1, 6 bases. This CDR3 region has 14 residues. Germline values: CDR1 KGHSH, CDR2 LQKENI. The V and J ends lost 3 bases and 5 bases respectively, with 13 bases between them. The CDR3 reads CASSPDRSGTEAFF. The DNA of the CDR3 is TGTGCCAGCTCACCCGACAGGTCAGGAACTGAAGCTTTCTTT.

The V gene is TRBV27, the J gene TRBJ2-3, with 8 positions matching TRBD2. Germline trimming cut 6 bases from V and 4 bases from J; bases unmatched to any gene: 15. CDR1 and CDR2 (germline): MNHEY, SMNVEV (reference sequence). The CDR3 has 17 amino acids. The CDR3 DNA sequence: TGTGCCAGCAGCGCACGGGTCCCGGGAGGGGGGGCAGATACGCAGTATTTT. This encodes CASSARVPGGGADTQYF.

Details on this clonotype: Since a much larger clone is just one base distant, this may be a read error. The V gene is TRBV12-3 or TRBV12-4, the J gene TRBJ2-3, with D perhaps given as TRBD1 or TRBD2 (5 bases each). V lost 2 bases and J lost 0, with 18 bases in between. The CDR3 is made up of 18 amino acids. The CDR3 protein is CASSLKSLGTTSTDTQYF. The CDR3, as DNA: TGTGCCAGCAGTTTAAAGTCTCTCGGGACCACAAGCACAGATACGCAGTATTTT.

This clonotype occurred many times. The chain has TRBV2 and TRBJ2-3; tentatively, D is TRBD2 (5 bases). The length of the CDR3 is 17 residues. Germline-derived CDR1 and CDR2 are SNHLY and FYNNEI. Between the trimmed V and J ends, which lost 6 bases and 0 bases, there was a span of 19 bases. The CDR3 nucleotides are TGTGCCAGCAGCGCCCGGGGATCCAGTGCTAGCACAGATACGCAGTATTTT. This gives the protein CASSARGSSASTDTQYF.

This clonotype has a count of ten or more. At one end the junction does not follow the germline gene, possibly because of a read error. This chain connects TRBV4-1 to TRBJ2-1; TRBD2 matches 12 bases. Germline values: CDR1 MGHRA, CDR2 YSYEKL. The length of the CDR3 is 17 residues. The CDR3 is CASRQGGPSGRENEQFF. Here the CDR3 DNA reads TGCGCCAGCAGGCAAGGGGGACCTAGCGGGAGGGAAAATGAGCAGTTCTTC.